The 6 T cell receptor beta chains below were found in one sample sequenced in a study of blood T cell repertoires in COVID-19. Repertoires were generated with immunoSEQ multiplex PCR, while TCRdb's copy carries only in-frame clones and drops some. This sample has fewer than 350,000 clones, with 70% to 90% found just once. Specimen: peripheral blood. The source of these receptors is a woman aged 25 to 39 who had recovered from COVID-19.

This chain links TRBV6-1 with TRBJ1-3; D is ambiguous. Trimming removed 2 bases at V and 4 bases at J, with 6 bases between. Germline V lookup: CDR1 MNHNS, CDR2 SASEGT. The CDR3 spans 13 residues. The CDR3 coding sequence is TGTGCCAGCAGTGAAACAAACGGAAACACCATATATTTT. It codes for CASSETNGNTIYF.

The count of this clone is one. This chain joins TRBV7-2 and TRBJ2-3, with D possibly matching TRBD2 (5 bases). There are 16 residues in the CDR3. Germline V gene data show CDR1 as SGHTA and CDR2 as FQGNSA. The V and J ends lost 4 bases and 6 bases respectively, with 20 bases between them. CDR3: CASSSRGPPRGDTQYF. CDR3 sequence (DNA): TGTGCCAGCAGCTCCCGCGGCCCCCCGCGAGGGGATACGCAGTATTTT. Variable domain in full (rest from reference TRBV7-2 and TRBJ2-3): GAGVSQSPSNKVTEKGKDVELRCDPISGHTALYWYRQSLGQGLEFLIYFQGNSAPDKSGLPSDRFSAERTGGSVSTLTIQRTQQEDSAVYLCASSSRGPPRGDTQYFGPGTRLTVL.

The chain couples TRBV11-2 to TRBJ1-6, with D maybe TRBD1 (6 bases). The germline V and J ends were trimmed by 1 base and 9 bases, with 10 bases remaining between them. From germline, CDR1 is SGHAT and CDR2 FQNNGV. This CDR3 spans 14 amino acids. In nucleotides, the CDR3 is TGTGCCAGCAGCTTAGTATACAGGGTTTCACCCCTCCACTTT. It encodes CASSLVYRVSPLHF.

The chain carries TRBV12-3 or TRBV12-4 and TRBJ1-2; D is unclear. V lost 5 bases to trimming and J lost 5 bases, with 9 bases between them. CDR3 length: 12 residues. Here the CDR3 reads CASSPGLYGYTF. CDR3 sequence (DNA): TGTGCCAGCAGTCCGGGTCTTTATGGCTACACCTTC.

The V call is TRBV3-1 (or the pseudogene TRBV3-2), the J call TRBJ2-1, with D possibly being TRBD2 (6 bases). Trimming cost V 4 bases and J 2 bases, with 15 bases left between them. From germline, CDR1 is LGHDT and CDR2 YNNKEL (reference sequence). The CDR3 loop spans 16 amino acids. CDR3 loop: CASSPPGLLPYNEQFF. In nucleotides, the CDR3 is TGTGCCAGCAGCCCTCCGGGACTCCTACCCTACAATGAGCAGTTCTTC.

The rearrangement joins TRBV6-5 to TRBJ2-2; perhaps TRBD1 as D (6 bases). In germline, CDR1 is MNHEY, CDR2 SVGAGI. Trimming shortened V by 7 bases and J by 2 bases, and 14 bases separated the two germline ends. The CDR3 sequence is 15 residues long. This chain's CDR3 is CASTDGRGNTGELFF. The CDR3 nucleotides are TGTGCCAGCACGGATGGCAGGGGAAACACCGGGGAGCTGTTTTTT.